These T cell receptor beta chains were read from a single sample in a study of blood T cell repertoires in COVID-19. Clones were read by immunoSEQ multiplex PCR, and TCRdb kept only the in-frame ones, dropping some. The sample has about 210,000 clones, approximately 90% seen once; the top ten hold about 2.3%. Material: PBMCs or T cells enriched from blood (not recorded which). These receptors all stem from a woman in her thirties or forties with acute COVID-19. CDR3s include the opening cysteine and the closing phenylalanine or tryptophan. The order of the fields is clone size, V gene, J gene, D gene, CDR3 length, CDR3 protein, CDR3 DNA. The D gene is left open where the match is weak. Rows give clone size only sometimes, using once, few, many, or a class for an expanded clone.

>once|TRBV30|TRBJ1-4|.|14
CAWSVQTANEKLFF
TGTGCCTGGAGTGTACAAACAGCTAATGAAAAACTGTTTTTT
>few|TRBV5-1|TRBJ1-6|TRBD1|15
CASSPQTGGHSPLHF
TGCGCCAGCAGCCCCCAAACAGGGGGCCATTCACCCCTCCACTTT
>once|TRBV6-5|TRBJ1-3|.|13
CASSRTFGNTIYF
TGTGCCAGCAGCCGGACTTTTGGAAACACCATATATTTT
>.|TRBV2|TRBJ2-3|.|15
CASRVQGRNTDTQYF
TGTGCCAGCAGGGTACAGGGGAGGAACACAGATACGCAGTATTTT
>.|TRBV18|TRBJ2-7|TRBD2|16
CASSPLLAGGPYEQYF
TGTGCCAGCTCACCGCTCTTAGCGGGGGGGCCCTACGAGCAGTACTTC
>.|TRBV6-5|TRBJ1-5|.|14
CASRGGISNQPQHF
TGTGCCAGCAGGGGGGGAATTAGCAATCAGCCCCAGCATTTT
>.|TRBV3-1/TRBV3-2|TRBJ2-1|.|12
CASSPSPYEQFF
TGTGCCAGCAGCCCCTCCCCCTATGAGCAGTTCTTC
>.|TRBV5-1|TRBJ1-1|.|15
CASSARSTGLTEAFF
TGCGCCAGCAGCGCGCGTTCCACAGGGTTGACTGAAGCTTTCTTT
>many|TRBV2|TRBJ1-4|TRBD1|14
CASRENRGDEKLFF
TGTGCCAGCAGGGAAAACAGGGGTGATGAAAAACTGTTTTTT
>.|TRBV6-5|TRBJ2-1|.|10
CASIGTIEFF
TGTGCCAGCATCGGGACAATCGAGTTCTTC
>.|TRBV11-2|TRBJ1-1|.|16
CASSPYKTEVSTEAFF
TGTGCCAGCAGCCCATACAAAACCGAGGTGAGCACTGAAGCTTTCTTT
>.|TRBV2|TRBJ1-4|TRBD1|14
CASRGTGVNEKLFF
TGTGCCAGCAGGGGGACAGGAGTTAATGAAAAACTGTTTTTT
>.|TRBV4-2|TRBJ2-7|TRBD1|14
CASSLRTGSYEQYF
TGTGCCAGCAGCCTTAGGACAGGCTCCTACGAGCAGTACTTC
>.|TRBV2|TRBJ2-5|TRBD2|14
CASSERGLQETQYF
TGTGCCAGCAGTGAGCGGGGACTACAAGAGACCCAGTACTTC
>.|TRBV9|TRBJ2-7|TRBD1|13
CASKSDRNYEQYF
TGTGCCAGCAAATCGGACAGGAACTACGAGCAGTACTTC